Below, 25 T cell receptor beta chains from the same sample are listed, as sequenced in a study of OX40 agonist ivuxolimab in advanced cancers. Data came from immunoSEQ multiplex PCR; TCRdb stores just in-frame clones and leaves some out. The table has about 77,000 clones, 85% to 90% seen once. Sequenced here: CD4+ or CD8+ T cells sorted from blood, sampled in a trial of the OX40 agonist ivuxolimab. These receptors were collected from an adult with an advanced solid tumor such as melanoma, head and neck, liver or kidney cancer.

V and J are TRBV5-4 and TRBJ2-3, with a tentative D call TRBD2 (5 bases). The germline V gene encodes CDR1 SGHNT and CDR2 YYREEE (reference sequence). CDR3 length equals 14 residues. V lost 7 bases, J lost 8 bases, and 20 bases lay in between. CDR3 region: CASRPTPLEGTQYF. As DNA, the CDR3 is TGTGCCAGCCGTCCGACTCCCCTTGAGGGTACGCAGTATTTT.

This chain joins TRBV6-5 and TRBJ2-7; TRBD2 matches at 10 bases. The CDR3 is made up of 14 amino acids. J gave up 2 bases and V 6 bases, and 4 bases lay outside the gene matches. Germline CDR1 is MNHEY and CDR2 is SVGAGI. CDR3 sequence (DNA): TGTGCCAGCAGACCACTAGCGGGAACCTACGAGCAGTACTTC. Translation gives CASRPLAGTYEQYF.

This clone was recorded once. The J gene is TRBJ2-3, the V gene TRBV6-1; D not resolved. The germline V gene encodes CDR1 MNHNS and CDR2 SASEGT. V dropped 7 bases and J dropped 1 base, with 9 bases sitting between them. The CDR3 contains 13 residues. The CDR3 sequence: CASNPTRTDTQYF. The CDR3 coding sequence is TGTGCCAGCAATCCGACGCGCACAGATACGCAGTATTTT.

The J gene is TRBJ1-2, the V gene TRBV5-8; no firm D call. V lost 0 bases to trimming and J lost 3 bases, with 12 bases between them. Per the germline V gene, CDR1 is SGHTS and CDR2 is YDEGEE. The CDR3 sequence is 15 residues long. The CDR3 protein is CASSLEVRNHYGYTF. CDR3 bases: TGTGCCAGCAGCTTGGAGGTACGGAACCACTATGGCTACACCTTC.

The V gene is TRBV6-6, the J gene TRBJ1-1, with D unclear. The CDR3 has 10 amino acids. With 7 bases removed from V and 11 bases from J, the gap between germline ends came to 11 bases. CDR1 and CDR2 (germline): MNHNY, SVGAGI (reference sequence). CDR3 coding DNA: TGTGCCAGCAATCGACATGAGGCTTTCTTT. This encodes CASNRHEAFF.

This chain uses TRBV6-7 with TRBJ2-6, with a tentative D call TRBD2 (6 bases). Being an ORF, TRBV6-7 has a function that is uncertain. The CDR3 covers 18 residues. V shed 7 bases and J shed 2 bases, with 21 bases lying between them. Here the CDR3 reads CASTSGEPKSPGANVLTF. The DNA for the CDR3 is TGTGCCAGCACCTCGGGGGAGCCCAAATCACCTGGGGCCAACGTCCTGACTTTC.

This clone was found a few times. V gene TRBV28 combines with J gene TRBJ1-1, with D perhaps TRBD1 (5 bases). Trimming shortened V by 11 bases and J by 0 bases, and 10 bases separated the two germline ends. The CDR3 has 12 residues. The germline V gene encodes CDR1 MDHEN and CDR2 SYDVKM. The CDR3 DNA sequence: TGTGCCGTTAGGGGATTGAACACTGAAGCTTTCTTT. Translated: CAVRGLNTEAFF.

The rearrangement links TRBV15 to TRBJ1-3; 7 bases fit TRBD1. CDR1 is LNHNV and CDR2 is YYDKDF in the germline V gene (reference sequence). The V segment lost 5 bases and the J segment 0 bases; nucleotides outside the gene matches: 7. The CDR3 runs to 16 residues. In DNA, the CDR3 is TGTGCCACCAGCCCCTTCGGACAGGTCTCTGGAAACACCATATATTTT. It encodes CATSPFGQVSGNTIYF.

This sequence joins TRBV5-1 and TRBJ2-2, with no clear D. This CDR3 is 15 amino acids long. Trimming left V 1 base short and J 0 bases short, with 7 bases between. Germline assignment: CDR1 SGHRS and CDR2 YFSETQ. CDR3 bases: TGCGCCAGCAGCTTGTACCGCCCGAACACCGGGGAGCTGTTTTTT. Translated, it gives CASSLYRPNTGELFF.

This chain uses TRBV28 with TRBJ1-2, with unresolved D. This CDR3 is built from 14 residues. Germline values: CDR1 MDHEN, CDR2 SYDVKM. The germline V and J ends were trimmed by 7 bases and 1 base, with 13 bases remaining between them. CDR3 DNA sequence: TGTGCCAGCACCTCGGCGGGGTTTAACTATGGCTACACCTTC. This codes for CASTSAGFNYGYTF.

The CDR3 protein is CASSPPVGRGGETQYF. The CDR3 DNA is TGTGCCAGCAGCCCGCCGGTGGGGCGCGGGGGAGAGACCCAGTACTTC. This sequence joins TRBV5-5 and TRBJ2-5; TRBD2 agrees at 7 bases. Germline trimming cut 4 bases from V and 4 bases from J; bases unmatched to any gene: 13. Germline lookup yields CDR1 SGHKS and CDR2 YYEKEE (reference sequence). The CDR3 totals 16 residues. Drawing the rest from reference TRBV5-5 and TRBJ2-5, the complete variable domain is DAGVTQSPTHLIKTRGQQVTLRCSPISGHKSVSWYQQVLGQGPQFIFQYYEKEERGRGNFPDRFSARQFPNYSSELNVNALLLGDSALYLCASSPPVGRGGETQYFGPGTRLLVL.

The rearrangement joins TRBV7-9 to TRBJ2-3, with D perhaps matching TRBD2 (6 bases). Trimming cost V 4 bases and J 4 bases, with 24 bases left between them. Looked up from germline, CDR1 is SEHNR and CDR2 is FQNEAQ (reference sequence). The CDR3 is 18 residues long. The CDR3 loop reads CASSWETGDSKEADTQYF. The CDR3 DNA follows: TGTGCCAGCAGCTGGGAAACGGGGGACTCTAAAGAGGCAGATACGCAGTATTTT.

This chain joins TRBV4-2 and TRBJ2-7; TRBD2 matches 13 bases. The V segment lost 4 bases and the J segment 3 bases; nucleotides outside the gene matches: 6. The germline gives CDR1 LGHNA, CDR2 YNFKEQ. This CDR3 has 16 residues. The CDR3 here is CASSRPGTSGNYEQYF. CDR3 in DNA: TGTGCCAGCAGCCGACCCGGGACTAGCGGGAACTACGAGCAGTACTTC.

This clone was picked up a small number of times. The chain carries TRBV7-9 and TRBJ1-1; D is unresolved. CDR1 and CDR2 (germline): SEHNR, FQNEAQ (reference sequence). CDR3 size: 13 residues. Trimming removed 2 bases at V and 2 bases at J, with 6 bases between. The CDR3 coding sequence is TGTGCCAGCAGCTTACAAGCTAACACTGAAGCTTTCTTT. It specifies CASSLQANTEAFF. Together with reference TRBV7-9 and TRBJ1-1, the CDR3 gives the full variable domain: DTGVSQNPRHKITKRGQNVTFRCDPISEHNRLYWYRQTLGQGPEFLTYFQNEAQLEKSRLLSDRFSAERPKGSFSTLEIQRTEQGDSAMYLCASSLQANTEAFFGQGTRLTVV.

This chain links TRBV5-1 with TRBJ2-2, with TRBD2 matching over 7 bases. Trimming removed 1 base from V and 3 bases from J; junction bases left unmatched: 3. Germline values: CDR1 SGHRS, CDR2 YFSETQ. CDR3 length: 15 residues. The DNA of the CDR3 is TGCGCCAGCAGCTTGTGGGAGGGCGACACCGGGGAGCTGTTTTTT. This encodes CASSLWEGDTGELFF.

This clone was counted between two and nine times. The chain joins TRBV12-5 to TRBJ1-2; D remains unclear. From germline, CDR1 is LGHNT and CDR2 FRNRAP. Trimming took 2 bases from V and 8 from J, leaving 6 bases between them. This CDR3 contains 11 residues. CDR3: CASGLLGGYTF. In nucleotides, the CDR3 is TGTGCTAGTGGTTTGTTAGGCGGCTACACCTTC.

This chain joins TRBV28 and TRBJ1-2, with TRBD1 identical over 9 bases. J lost 5 bases, V lost 2 bases, and 6 bases had no gene match. Germline V gene data show CDR1 as MDHEN and CDR2 as SYDVKM. The CDR3 has 15 residues. The CDR3 DNA reads as TGTGCCAGCAGTTTAGCGGGACAGGGAACTTATGGCTACACCTTC. The encoded protein is CASSLAGQGTYGYTF.

The chain recombines TRBV18 with TRBJ2-7; TRBD1 aligns across 9 bases. The ends lost 3 bases at V and 3 bases at J; junction bases unmatched: 9. Germline CDR1 is KGHSH and CDR2 is LQKENI. The CDR3 runs to 16 residues. The CDR3 loop reads CASSPTSGQGGYEQYF. CDR3 in DNA: TGTGCCAGCTCACCCACATCGGGACAGGGTGGCTACGAGCAGTACTTC.

The gene calls are TRBV30 and TRBJ1-3; no reliable D call. Looked up from germline, CDR1 is GTSNPN and CDR2 is SVGIG (reference sequence). CDR3 length: 10 amino acids. Deletions cut 5 bases from V and 3 bases from J, with 2 bases between. The CDR3 region has the DNA TGTGCCTGGGGTGGAAACACCATATATTTT. Translation gives CAWGGNTIYF.

The CDR3 DNA sequence: TGTGCCAGCAGTGGGGAACCCTTCTCTGGAAACACCATATATTTT. Amino acids: CASSGEPFSGNTIYF. The gene calls are TRBV25-1 and TRBJ1-3; D uncertain. The CDR3 sequence is 15 residues long. Germline CDR1 MGHDK, CDR2 SYGVNS. Deletions cut 4 bases from V and 0 bases from J, with 10 bases between.

This clone appeared a single time. The rearrangement links TRBV4-1 to TRBJ1-4; D remains unclear. Trimming took 2 bases from V and 6 from J, leaving 19 bases between them. This CDR3 has 17 residues. Germline assignment: CDR1 MGHRA and CDR2 YSYEKL. The CDR3 sequence is CASSQIFRPQSDEKLFF. DNA of the CDR3: TGCGCCAGCAGCCAAATTTTCAGGCCTCAATCAGATGAAAAACTGTTTTTT.

The rearrangement uses TRBV6-1 and TRBJ1-2; no clear D gene. Trimming removed 6 bases from V and 0 bases from J, with 8 bases in between. CDR3 length: 13 residues. Looked up from germline, CDR1 is MNHNS and CDR2 is SASEGT. The CDR3 sequence: CASRPHSNYGYTF. The CDR3 coding sequence is TGTGCCAGCAGGCCGCATTCTAACTATGGCTACACCTTC.

The chain uses TRBV4-1 and TRBJ2-3; 9 bases agree with TRBD2. The CDR3 spans 16 residues. Germline-derived CDR1 and CDR2 are MGHRA and YSYEKL. V was pared by 4 bases and J by 2 bases, with 7 bases of the junction left unmatched. The CDR3 nucleotides read TGCGCCAGCAGCCTGCGGGGGGGGCTGCCCACAGATACGCAGTATTTT. This translates into CASSLRGGLPTDTQYF.

The chain uses TRBV20-1 and TRBJ2-5, with D unclear. Germline values: CDR1 DFQATT, CDR2 SNEGSKA (reference sequence). V gave up 5 bases and J gave up 7 bases, with 11 bases separating them. The CDR3 loop spans 11 amino acids. CDR3 residues: CSAPARGTQYF. DNA for the CDR3: TGCAGTGCTCCCGCTCGCGGGACCCAGTACTTC.

This chain joins TRBV5-1 and TRBJ2-1, with 11 bases fitting TRBD1. Unmatched junction bases numbered 5, after V lost 4 bases and J lost 5 bases. In germline, CDR1 is SGHRS, CDR2 YFSETQ. This CDR3 contains 15 residues. The CDR3 DNA follows: TGCGCCAGCAGCACGCAGGGACAGGGGGACAATGAGCAGTTCTTC. This sequence encodes CASSTQGQGDNEQFF.